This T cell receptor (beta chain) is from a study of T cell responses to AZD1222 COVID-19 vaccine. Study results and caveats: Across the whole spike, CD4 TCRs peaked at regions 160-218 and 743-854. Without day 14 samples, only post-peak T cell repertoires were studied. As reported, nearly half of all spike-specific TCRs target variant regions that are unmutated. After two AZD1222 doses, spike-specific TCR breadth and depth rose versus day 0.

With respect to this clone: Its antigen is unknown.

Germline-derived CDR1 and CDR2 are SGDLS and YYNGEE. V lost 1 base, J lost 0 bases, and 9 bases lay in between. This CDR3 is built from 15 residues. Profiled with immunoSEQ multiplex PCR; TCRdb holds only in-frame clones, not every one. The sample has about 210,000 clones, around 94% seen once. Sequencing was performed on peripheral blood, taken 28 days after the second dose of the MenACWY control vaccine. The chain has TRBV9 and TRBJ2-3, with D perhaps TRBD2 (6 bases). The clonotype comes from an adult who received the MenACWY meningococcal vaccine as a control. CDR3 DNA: TGTGCCAGCAGCGTATCCGGGACTAGCACAGATACGCAGTATTTT. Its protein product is CASSVSGTSTDTQYF.